This T cell receptor (beta chain) was sequenced during a study of T cell responses to AZD1222 COVID-19 vaccine. About this clone: The target antigen is unknown.

Trimming took 3 bases from V and 4 from J; bases not matched to a gene: 6. Germline V gene data show CDR1 as LGHDT and CDR2 as YNNKEL (reference sequence). The CDR3 has 15 residues. General study results and limits: Spike-specific TCR breadth and depth rose after two AZD1222 doses.

The method was immunoSEQ multiplex PCR; TCRdb's version includes in-frame clones alone and lacks a portion of them. The data show 100,000 to 150,000 clones, with around 80% seen just once and about 27% held by the top ten. V usage is TRBV3-1 (or the pseudogene TRBV3-2) and J usage is TRBJ1-1; 9 bases align to TRBD1. Sequences were derived from peripheral blood, sampled 28 days after the second AZD1222 dose. The sequence came from an adult who received the AZD1222 COVID-19 vaccine. CDR3 amino acids: CASSQGQGWGTEAFF. In DNA form, the CDR3 reads TGTGCCAGCAGCCAGGGACAGGGCTGGGGCACTGAAGCTTTCTTT.